These T cell receptor beta chains were read from a single sample in a study of T-cell reconstitution after alpha-beta-depleted transplantation in children. MiXCR was run by TCRdb on the PCR reads, yielding one entry per CDR3 protein. Of about 610,000 distinct CDR3 sequences detected, about 11% appear once; the ten largest clones hold about 4%. This specimen consisted of PBMCs from the stem cell graft donor, obtained from the stem cell graft. All receptors come from a human donor who donated a stem cell graft to a child with acute myeloid leukemia. Each CDR3 is given with its conserved first and last residue. Each record gives: J gene, V gene, CDR3 length, clone size, D gene, CDR3 protein, CDR3 DNA. A D gene is named only where the DNA matches it firmly. Clone size is not always given. Where it is, it says once, few, many or a class for expanded clones.

TRBJ2-3 TRBV29-1 15 NA NA CSVEGGQPDTDTQYF TGCAGCGTTGAAGGGGGACAACCGGACACAGATACGCAGTATTTT
TRBJ1-6 TRBV20-1 12 many NA CSARDMASPLHF TGCAGTGCTAGAGATATGGCTTCACCCCTCCACTTT
TRBJ2-7 TRBV5-1 17 many NA CASSLGSRPQSSYEQYF TGCGCCAGCAGCTTGGGGAGTAGGCCTCAAAGCTCCTACGAGCAGTACTTC
TRBJ2-5 TRBV14 15 NA TRBD1 CASSPSTGLGETQYF TGTGCCAGCAGCCCATCGACAGGGTTGGGGGAGACCCAGTACTTC
TRBJ1-2 TRBV12-3/TRBV12-4 18 few TRBD1 CASSLGAGTGFTNYGYTF TGTGCCAGCAGTTTAGGGGCCGGGACAGGGTTCACTAACTATGGCTACACCTTC
TRBJ2-1 TRBV29-1 14 NA NA CSVAPTSSYNEQFF TGCAGCGTTGCTCCGACTAGCTCCTACAATGAGCAGTTCTTC
TRBJ2-7 TRBV20-1 15 many NA CSARESGPWAYEQYF TGCAGTGCCCGTGAAAGCGGCCCCTGGGCCTACGAGCAGTACTTC
TRBJ2-3 TRBV4-3 15 few TRBD2 CASSQDLAGGDTQYF TGCGCCAGCAGCCAAGATCTAGCGGGGGGAGATACGCAGTATTTT
TRBJ2-7 TRBV7-9 13 NA NA CASSLVPGSVQYF TGTGCCAGCAGCTTAGTCCCGGGATCCGTGCAGTACTTC
TRBJ2-1 TRBV5-1 16 NA TRBD2 CASSWGTSGRESAQFF TGCGCCAGCAGCTGGGGGACTAGCGGGAGGGAATCGGCGCAGTTCTTC
TRBJ2-3 TRBV15 17 few TRBD2 CATSRGTSGRVGDTQYF TGTGCCACCAGCAGAGGGACTAGCGGGAGGGTTGGCGATACGCAGTATTTT
TRBJ2-7 TRBV4-2 15 many TRBD1 CASSRTGRSSYEQYF TGTGCCAGCAGCCGGACAGGTAGAAGCTCCTACGAGCAGTACTTC
TRBJ2-3 TRBV5-1 14 NA TRBD1 CASSLAGQADTQYF TGCGCCAGCAGCCTAGCCGGACAGGCAGATACGCAGTATTTT
TRBJ1-2 TRBV29-1 10 many NA CSVLQRGYTF TGCAGCGTTCTCCAAAGAGGCTACACCTTC
TRBJ1-5 TRBV20-1 17 many TRBD1 CSARVPTGQVLNQPQHF TGCAGTGCCCGGGTGCCTACGGGACAGGTCCTTAATCAGCCCCAGCATTTT
TRBJ2-7 TRBV5-1 15 many NA CASSLGRERGREQYF TGCGCCAGCAGCTTGGGCCGGGAGAGAGGAAGGGAGCAGTACTTC
TRBJ2-2 TRBV5-1 15 many NA CASRFAGLGTGELFF TGCGCCAGCAGATTCGCGGGATTAGGCACCGGGGAGCTGTTTTTT
TRBJ2-1 TRBV7-2 13 NA NA CASRRDWYNEQFF TGTGCCAGCAGGAGGGACTGGTACAATGAGCAGTTCTTC
TRBJ2-7 TRBV28 12 many NA CASTLGLGEQYF TGTGCCAGCACCCTGGGACTTGGGGAGCAGTACTTC
TRBJ2-3 TRBV7-3 13 once NA CASTGGVGDTQYF TGTGCCAGCACCGGGGGTGTAGGGGATACGCAGTATTTT
TRBJ1-5 TRBV12-3/TRBV12-4 12 few NA CASSKGDQPQHF TGTGCCAGCAGCAAAGGGGACCAGCCCCAGCATTTT
TRBJ1-5 TRBV7-2 16 few NA CASSLDGIFGNQPQHF TGTGCCAGCAGCCTGGACGGGATATTTGGCAATCAGCCCCAGCATTTT
TRBJ2-3 TRBV4-2 12 NA NA CASSQGPFGQYF TGTGCCAGCAGCCAAGGGCCTTTTGGGCAGTATTTT
TRBJ1-3 TRBV28 13 NA NA CASSGTHGNTIYF TGTGCCAGCAGTGGGACACACGGAAACACCATATATTTT
TRBJ2-1 TRBV27 17 NA NA CASSPGGSRGNYNEQFF TGTGCCAGCAGTCCCGGGGGTTCACGGGGGAACTACAATGAGCAGTTCTTC
TRBJ2-6 TRBV12-3/TRBV12-4 14 many NA CAILGISGANVLTF TGTGCCATTCTAGGGATCTCTGGGGCCAACGTCCTGACTTTC
TRBJ2-7 TRBV6-5 13 few NA CASRMTGAYEQYF TGTGCCAGCAGAATGACAGGAGCCTACGAGCAGTACTTC
TRBJ2-7 TRBV28 11 many NA CASSSWGEQYF TGTGCCAGCAGTTCCTGGGGGGAGCAGTACTTC
TRBJ2-7 TRBV9 16 NA TRBD1 CASSLPRDSPSYEQYF TGTGCCAGCAGCCTCCCTAGGGACAGTCCCTCCTACGAGCAGTACTTC
TRBJ2-3 TRBV20-1 14 many NA CSAPDILSADTQYF TGCAGTGCCCCCGACATACTTAGTGCAGATACGCAGTATTTT
TRBJ2-7 TRBV29-1 15 few TRBD1 CSVEGAAGGTYEQYF TGCAGCGTTGAAGGGGCGGCAGGGGGCACCTACGAGCAGTACTTC
TRBJ2-7 TRBV27 16 NA NA CASSLSSRGVGYEQYF TGTGCCAGCAGTTTATCTAGTCGGGGCGTTGGGTACGAGCAGTACTTC
TRBJ1-5 TRBV12-3/TRBV12-4 14 many NA CASRQGSSNQPQHF TGTGCCAGCAGGCAGGGTTCTAGCAATCAGCCCCAGCATTTT
TRBJ2-7 TRBV7-2 15 few NA CASSPGGAVSYEQYF TGTGCCAGCAGCCCGGGCGGGGCAGTCTCCTACGAGCAGTACTTC
TRBJ2-5 TRBV7-2 15 few TRBD2 CASSLGAGGRETQYF TGTGCCAGCAGCTTAGGGGCGGGAGGGAGAGAGACCCAGTACTTC